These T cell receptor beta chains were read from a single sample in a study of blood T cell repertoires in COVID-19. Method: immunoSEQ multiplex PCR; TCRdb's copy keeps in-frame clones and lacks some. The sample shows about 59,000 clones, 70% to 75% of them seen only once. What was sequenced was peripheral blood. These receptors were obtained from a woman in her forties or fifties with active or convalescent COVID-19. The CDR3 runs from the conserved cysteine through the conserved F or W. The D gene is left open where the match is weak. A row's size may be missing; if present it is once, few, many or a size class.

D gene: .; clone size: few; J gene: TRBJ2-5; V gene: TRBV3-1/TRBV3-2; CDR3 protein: CASSQDLKRQETQYF; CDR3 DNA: TGTGCCAGCAGCCAAGATCTCAAGCGGCAAGAGACCCAGTACTTC
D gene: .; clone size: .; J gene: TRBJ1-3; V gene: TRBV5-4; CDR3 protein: CASSLDPGMSGNTIYF; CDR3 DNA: TGTGCCAGCAGCTTGGACCCGGGGATGTCTGGAAACACCATATATTTT
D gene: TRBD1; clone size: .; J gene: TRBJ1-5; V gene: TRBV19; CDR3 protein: CASSITRDRASNQPQHF; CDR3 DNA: TGTGCCAGTAGTATAACGAGGGACAGGGCAAGCAATCAGCCCCAGCATTTT
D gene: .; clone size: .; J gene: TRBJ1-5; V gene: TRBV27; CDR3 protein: CASSQGNLNQPQHF; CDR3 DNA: TGTGCCAGCAGCCAGGGAAACCTAAATCAGCCCCAGCATTTT
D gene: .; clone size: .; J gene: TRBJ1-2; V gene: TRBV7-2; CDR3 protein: CASSSADRRAYGYTF; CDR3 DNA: TGTGCCAGCAGCTCGGCCGACAGGCGGGCCTATGGCTACACCTTC
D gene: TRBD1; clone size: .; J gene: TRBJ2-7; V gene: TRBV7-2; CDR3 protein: CASSLQGSAYEQYF; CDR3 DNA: TGTGCCAGCAGCCTACAGGGGTCCGCCTACGAGCAGTACTTC
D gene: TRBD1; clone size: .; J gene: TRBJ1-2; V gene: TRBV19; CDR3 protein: CASTLGTGIGGYTF; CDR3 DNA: TGTGCCAGTACCCTCGGGACAGGGATCGGTGGCTACACCTTC
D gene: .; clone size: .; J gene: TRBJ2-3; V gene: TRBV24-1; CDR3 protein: CATRGTGERQYF; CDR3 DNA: TGTGCCACCAGGGGGACGGGAGAGAGGCAGTATTTT
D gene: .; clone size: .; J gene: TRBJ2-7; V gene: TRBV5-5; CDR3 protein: CASSLEGAQQYF; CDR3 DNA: TGTGCCAGCAGCTTGGAAGGGGCACAGCAGTACTTC
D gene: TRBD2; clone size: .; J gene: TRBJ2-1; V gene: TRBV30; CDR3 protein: CAWRSLAGGYNEQFF; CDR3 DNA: TGTGCCTGGAGAAGTCTAGCGGGAGGCTACAATGAGCAGTTCTTC
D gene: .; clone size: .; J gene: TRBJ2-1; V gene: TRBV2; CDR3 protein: CARNSELGNEQFF; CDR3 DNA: TGTGCCAGGAATTCGGAGTTGGGCAATGAGCAGTTCTTC
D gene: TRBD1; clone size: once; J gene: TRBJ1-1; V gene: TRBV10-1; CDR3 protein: CASRTGGTEAFF; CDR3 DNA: TGCGCCAGCAGAACAGGGGGCACTGAAGCTTTCTTT
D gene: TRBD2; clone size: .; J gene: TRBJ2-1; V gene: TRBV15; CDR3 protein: CATSRGLAGGRNEQFF; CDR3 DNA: TGTGCCACCAGCAGAGGCTTGGCGGGAGGGCGGAATGAGCAGTTCTTC
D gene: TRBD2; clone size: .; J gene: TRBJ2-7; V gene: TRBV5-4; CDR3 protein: CASSLDLAGLEQYF; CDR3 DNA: TGTGCCAGCAGCTTGGATCTAGCGGGGCTCGAGCAGTACTTC
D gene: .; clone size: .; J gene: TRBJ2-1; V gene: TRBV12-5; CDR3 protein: CASGPINEQFF; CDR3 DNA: TGTGCTAGTGGCCCAATCAATGAGCAGTTCTTC
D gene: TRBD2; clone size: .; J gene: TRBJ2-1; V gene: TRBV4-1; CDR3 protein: CASRTVSGRAHEQFF; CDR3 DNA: TGCGCCAGCAGAACAGTGAGCGGGAGGGCCCATGAGCAGTTCTTC
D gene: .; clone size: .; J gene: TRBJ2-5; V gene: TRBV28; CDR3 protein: CASSLSGERETQYF; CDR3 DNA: TGTGCCAGCAGCCTGTCGGGAGAAAGAGAGACCCAGTACTTC
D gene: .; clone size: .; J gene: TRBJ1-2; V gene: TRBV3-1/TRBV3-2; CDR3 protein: CASSFSGSNYGYTF; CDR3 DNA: TGTGCCAGCAGCTTCTCGGGATCCAACTATGGCTACACCTTC
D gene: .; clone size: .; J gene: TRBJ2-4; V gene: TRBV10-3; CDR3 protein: CAIRDMAKNIQYF; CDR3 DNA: TGTGCCATCAGAGACATGGCCAAAAACATTCAGTACTTC
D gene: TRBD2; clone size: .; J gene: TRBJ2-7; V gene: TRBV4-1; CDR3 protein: CASSPIGTKSYEQYF; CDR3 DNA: TGCGCCAGCAGCCCCATAGGGACTAAGAGCTACGAGCAGTACTTC
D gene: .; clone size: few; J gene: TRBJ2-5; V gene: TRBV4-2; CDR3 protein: CASSQDRAGETQYF; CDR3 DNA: TGTGCCAGCAGCCAAGATAGGGCGGGAGAGACCCAGTACTTC
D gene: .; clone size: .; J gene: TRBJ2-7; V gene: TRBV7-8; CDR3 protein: CASSSGGTHNPYEQYF; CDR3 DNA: TGTGCCAGCAGCTCAGGGGGGACACACAACCCCTACGAGCAGTACTTC
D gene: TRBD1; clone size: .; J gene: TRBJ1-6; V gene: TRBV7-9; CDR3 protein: CASSLGTEGSTF; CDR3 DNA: TGTGCCAGCAGCCTGGGGACAGAGGGATCAACTTTT
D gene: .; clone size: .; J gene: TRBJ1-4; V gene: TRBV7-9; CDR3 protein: CASSLDIRGKLFF; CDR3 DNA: TGTGCCAGCAGCTTAGATATCAGGGGAAAACTGTTTTTT
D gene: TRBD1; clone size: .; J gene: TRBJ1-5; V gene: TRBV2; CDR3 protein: CASRRTGGGESNQPQHF; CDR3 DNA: TGTGCCAGCAGGCGGACAGGGGGAGGGGAAAGCAATCAGCCCCAGCATTTT
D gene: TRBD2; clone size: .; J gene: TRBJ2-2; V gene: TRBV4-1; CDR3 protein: CASSHSGTSATTGELFF; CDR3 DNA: TGCGCCAGCAGCCATTCGGGGACTAGCGCCACTACCGGGGAGCTGTTTTTT
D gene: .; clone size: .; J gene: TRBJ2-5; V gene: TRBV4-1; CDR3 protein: CASSRDRYQETQYF; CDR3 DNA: TGCGCCAGCAGCCGCGACAGGTACCAAGAGACCCAGTACTTC
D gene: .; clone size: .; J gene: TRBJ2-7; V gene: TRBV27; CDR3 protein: CASSYGPGEQYF; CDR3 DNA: TGTGCCAGCAGCTACGGTCCGGGCGAGCAGTACTTC
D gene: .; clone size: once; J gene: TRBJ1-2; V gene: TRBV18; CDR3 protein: CASSPTDYGYTF; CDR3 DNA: TGTGCCAGCTCACCGACAGACTATGGCTACACCTTC
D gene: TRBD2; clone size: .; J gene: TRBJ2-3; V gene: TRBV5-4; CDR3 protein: CASSPGRLAGGLRTDTQYF; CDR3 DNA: TGTGCCAGCAGCCCCGGGAGGCTAGCGGGAGGGCTTAGGACAGATACGCAGTATTTT
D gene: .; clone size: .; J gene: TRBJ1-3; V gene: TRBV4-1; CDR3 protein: CASSQALAGSGNTIYF; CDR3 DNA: TGCGCCAGCAGCCAAGCACTCGCCGGCTCTGGAAACACCATATATTTT
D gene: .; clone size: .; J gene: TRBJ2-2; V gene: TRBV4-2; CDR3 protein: CASSERRDTANTGELFF; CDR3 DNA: TGTGCCAGCAGTGAGAGAAGGGACACCGCGAACACCGGGGAGCTGTTTTTT
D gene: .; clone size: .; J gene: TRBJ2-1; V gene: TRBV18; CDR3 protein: CASSFVRDEQFF; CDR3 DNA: TGTGCCAGCTCCTTTGTCCGGGATGAGCAGTTCTTC
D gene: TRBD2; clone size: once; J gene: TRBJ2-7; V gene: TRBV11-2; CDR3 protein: CASSPSPRGGGEQYF; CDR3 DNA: TGTGCCAGCAGCCCCTCCCCGCGCGGGGGGGGAGAGCAGTACTTT
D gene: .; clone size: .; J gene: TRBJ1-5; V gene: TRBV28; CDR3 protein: CASSLEAAPQPQHF; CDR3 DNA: TGTGCCAGCAGTTTGGAGGCAGCCCCTCAGCCCCAGCATTTT
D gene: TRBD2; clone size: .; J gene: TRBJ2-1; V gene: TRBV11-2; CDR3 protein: CASSPEGLAGVGEQFF; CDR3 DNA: TGTGCCAGCAGCCCCGAGGGACTAGCGGGAGTAGGGGAGCAGTTCTTC